This T cell receptor (beta chain) was documented in a study of blood T cell repertoires in COVID-19. The overall study: Collection of acute and convalescent COVID-19 samples took place in the United States, Italy and Spain. Sources were T cells, B-cell-depleted T cells, or PBMCs; the material itself was cDNA or gDNA.

Participant-given clinical history determined each cohort assignment. Cohort 3 donors counted as recovered after two negative PCRs, clearance, or resolved symptoms. Libraries were prepared by immunoSEQ multiplex PCR; TCRdb keeps only in-frame clonotypes and omits some of them. The data contain about 220,000 clones, about 79% of them seen just once; the ten biggest clones take up 3% to 4%. Germline CDR1 is SNHLY and CDR2 is FYNNEI. V gave up 5 bases and J gave up 6 bases; unmatched junction bases: 6. The CDR3 sequence is 14 residues long. This clonotype was obtained from a woman in her sixties or seventies who had recovered from COVID-19. What was sequenced was PBMCs or T cells enriched from blood (not recorded which). The chain carries TRBV2 and TRBJ1-5; 8 nucleotides match TRBD1. The CDR3 sequence: CASSTGQGVQPQHF. CDR3 nucleotides: TGTGCCAGCAGTACAGGACAGGGAGTTCAGCCCCAGCATTTT.